This T cell receptor beta chain was profiled in a study of shared clonotypes between healthy human individuals. Study background: The people who gave samples were a couple of women and a few men aged 18 to 49.

About this clone itself: Antigen unknown.

Trimming removed 6 bases from V and 8 bases from J, with 15 bases in between. The CDR3 is 13 residues long. CDR1 and CDR2 from the germline V gene are MNHEY and SMNVEV (reference sequence). Findings of the study overall: Sequencing depth was predicted to influence how clonotypes are shared among donors.

The assay ran at deep level. Some clones are missing from TCRdb's copy, which holds only in-frame ones; the method was immunoSEQ multiplex PCR. Of fewer than 550,000 clones in the sample, 75% to 80% are singletons; the top ten hold roughly an eighth. J is TRBJ2-3 and V is TRBV27, with D hard to call. The sequencing sample was made of PBMCs. The clonotype was recovered from a middle-aged woman in good health. Some clones in this sample may be carry-over from other donors' samples. Here the CDR3 reads CASRATVFRTQYF. In nucleotides, the CDR3 is TGTGCCAGCAGAGCCACTGTCTTCCGTACGCAGTATTTT.